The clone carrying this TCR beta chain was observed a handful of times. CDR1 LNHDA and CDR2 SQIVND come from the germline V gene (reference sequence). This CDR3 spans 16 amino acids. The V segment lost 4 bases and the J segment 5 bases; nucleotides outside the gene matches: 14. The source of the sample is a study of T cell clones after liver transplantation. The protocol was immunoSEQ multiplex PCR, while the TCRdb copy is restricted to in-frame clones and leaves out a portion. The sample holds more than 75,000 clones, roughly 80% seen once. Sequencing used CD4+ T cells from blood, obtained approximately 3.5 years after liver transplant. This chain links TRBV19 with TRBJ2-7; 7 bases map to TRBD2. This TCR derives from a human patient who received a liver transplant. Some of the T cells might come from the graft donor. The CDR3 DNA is TGTGCCAGTAGTAACGGACTAGACTGGTTGGGCGACGAGCAGTACTTC. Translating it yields CASSNGLDWLGDEQYF.